This T cell receptor beta chain appears in the sequencing data of a study of cytomegalovirus exposure and HLA in healthy donors. CDR1 is MNHEY and CDR2 is SVGAGI in the germline V gene. CDR3 length equals 12 residues. V gave up 2 bases and J gave up 7 bases, with 8 bases separating them. This clone was observed a few times. It was with 60 Vbeta and 13 Jbeta primers that the PCR ran. Measured with immunoSEQ multiplex PCR; TCRdb has only the in-frame clones, and not every one. The data contain some 80,000 clones, roughly 74% of them singletons. The chain uses TRBV6-5 and TRBJ1-1; perhaps TRBD1 as D (5 bases). The receptor comes from a man aged 40-49 years in good health and CMV-seronegative. The sequenced material came from PBMCs. For the CDR3, the DNA is TGTGCCAGCAGTTACCGGGGGGGTGAAGCTTTCTTT. Amino acid sequence: CASSYRGGEAFF.